This record covers a single T cell receptor (beta chain). Antigen: not known. RNA totalling about 0.45 to 1 ug underwent reverse transcription with random hexamers. It was immunoSEQ multiplex PCR that amplified TCR beta CDR3 across 54 Vbeta and 13 Jbeta. One entry per CDR3 protein results from TCRdb running MiXCR on the immunoSEQ multiplex PCR reads. The data contain tens of thousands of distinct CDR3 sequences, approximately 96% of them singletons. The data were taken from a study of CD8 T cells in Susac syndrome. Germline CDR1 is LGHDT and CDR2 is YNNKEL (reference sequence). V was trimmed by 1 base and J by 3 bases, leaving 7 bases between them. The length of the CDR3 is 14 residues. General study points: By the study's own acknowledgment, its TCR sequencing and HLA analysis included relatively few individuals.

Sequencing targeted TCR beta in T cells from blood (CD8+ and CD4+). The CD8+ and CD4+ T cells were negatively isolated, with the TEMRA cells enriched by FACS. The chain is built from TRBV3-1 and TRBJ1-5, with D hard to call. The clonotype comes from a human donor with multiple sclerosis. Material for sequencing was CD8+ T cells from PBMCs. Here the CDR3 DNA reads TGTGCCAGCAGCCAAGGACGGTACAATCAGCCCCAGCATTTT. It encodes CASSQGRYNQPQHF.